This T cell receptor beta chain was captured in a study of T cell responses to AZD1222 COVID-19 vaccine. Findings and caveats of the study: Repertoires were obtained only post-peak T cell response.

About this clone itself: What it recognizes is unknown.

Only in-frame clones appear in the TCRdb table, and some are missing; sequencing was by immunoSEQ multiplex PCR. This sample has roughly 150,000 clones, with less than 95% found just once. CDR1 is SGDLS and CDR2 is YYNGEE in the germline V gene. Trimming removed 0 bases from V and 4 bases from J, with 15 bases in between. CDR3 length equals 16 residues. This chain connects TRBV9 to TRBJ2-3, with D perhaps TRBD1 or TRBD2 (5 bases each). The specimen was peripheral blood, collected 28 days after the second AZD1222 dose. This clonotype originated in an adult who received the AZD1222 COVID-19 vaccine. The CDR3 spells CASSVGGSQFADTQYF. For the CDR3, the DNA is TGTGCCAGCAGCGTAGGGGGGAGCCAATTCGCAGATACGCAGTATTTT.